Presented here are 6 T cell receptor beta chains from one specimen sequenced in a study of CD8+ T cells in alopecia areata. Sequencing relied on a cDNA template that was reverse transcribed from extracted RNA. The repertoire was sequenced with immunoSEQ multiplex PCR; TCRdb's copy has only in-frame clones and lacks some. The data hold around 150,000 clones, with approximately 60% observed a single time. Material for sequencing was CD8+ T cells sorted from blood. These receptors were obtained from a human donor in good health.

This rearrangement joins TRBV7-9 to TRBJ2-1; 14 bases agree with TRBD2. Germline CDR1 and CDR2: SEHNR and FQNEAQ (reference sequence). This CDR3 comprises 17 residues. The trim removed 5 bases at V and 8 bases at J, leaving 11 bases unmatched. CDR3 nucleotides: TGTGCCAGCAGCGCCGGGCGACTAGCGGGAGGGCATTATGAGCAGTTCTTC. Translation: CASSAGRLAGGHYEQFF.

In this sample, this clone turned up a few times. V and J are TRBV5-1 and TRBJ2-2; 13 bases map to TRBD2. V trimming: 1 base; J trimming: 4 bases; junction bases outside the gene matches: 10. CDR1 and CDR2 from the germline V gene are SGHRS and YFSETQ. This CDR3 is 19 amino acids long. DNA for the CDR3: TGCGCCAGCAGCTTGTTCTCCGGACTAGCGGGAGCCCCCACCGGGGAGCTGTTTTTT. Amino acid sequence: CASSLFSGLAGAPTGELFF.

The chain employs TRBV7-6 and TRBJ1-1; D call uncertain. The germline gives CDR1 SGHVS, CDR2 FNYEAQ. This CDR3 is 13 amino acids long. V was cut by 3 bases and J by 0 bases, with 5 bases left in between. The CDR3 DNA reads TGTGCCAGCAGCTTCGACTTGAACACTGAAGCTTTCTTT. This gives the protein CASSFDLNTEAFF. The full variable domain, with the rest looked up from reference TRBV7-6 and TRBJ1-1, is GAGVSQSPRYKVTKRGQDVALRCDPISGHVSLYWYRQALGQGPEFLTYFNYEAQQDKSGLPNDRFSAERPEGSISTLTIQRTEQRDSAMYRCASSFDLNTEAFFGQGTRLTVV.

Here the CDR3 DNA reads TGCAGCGCGGGGGGTGTCGGCAATCAGCCCCAGCATTTT. Translating gives CSAGGVGNQPQHF. The V and J genes are TRBV29-1 and TRBJ1-5; TRBD1 is a possible D gene (5 bases). This CDR3 is 13 amino acids long. V was pared by 7 bases and J by 2 bases, with 12 bases between. Germline V gives CDR1 SQVTM, CDR2 ANQGSEA. The full variable domain, with the rest looked up from reference TRBV29-1 and TRBJ1-5, is SAVISQKPSRDICQRGTSLTIQCQVDSQVTMMFWYRQQPGQSLTLIATANQGSEATYESGFVIDKFPISRPNLTFSTLTVSNMSPEDSSIYLCSAGGVGNQPQHFGDGTRLSIL.

The chain links TRBV5-6 to TRBJ2-2; D may correspond to TRBD1 or TRBD2 (6 bases each). The germline V gene has CDR1 SGHDT and CDR2 YYEEEE. The CDR3 loop spans 17 amino acids. V lost 2 bases to trimming and J lost 4 bases, with 18 bases between them. The CDR3 nucleotides read TGTGCCAGCAGCTTTGCCAGGGGAGTAGCGGTCACCGGGGAGCTGTTTTTT. It is translated as CASSFARGVAVTGELFF.

This clone was observed a handful of times. This chain connects TRBV29-1 to TRBJ1-1; D gene uncertain. The ends were cut back, 7 bases at V and 1 base at J, with 13 bases in the middle. Germline CDR1 SQVTM, CDR2 ANQGSEA. The CDR3 covers 13 residues. This CDR3 is CSAGGGPNTEAFF. Here the CDR3 DNA reads TGCAGCGCCGGAGGCGGGCCGAACACTGAAGCTTTCTTT.